This T cell receptor beta chain derives from a study of T cell repertoires in cytomegalovirus infection. Overall study context: CMV infection together with matching HLA type was indicated by public TCR beta signatures.

In TCRdb, the reads were re-called with MiXCR into one record per CDR3 protein. The sample records some 800,000 distinct CDR3 sequences, about 31% being singletons. Germline lookup yields CDR1 SGHVS and CDR2 FQNEAQ. V shed 5 bases, J shed 3 bases, and the junction held 5 bases outside the gene matches. CDR3 size: 14 residues. Findings of the study overall: HLA-C-restricted, CMV-specific TCR beta clonotypes were dominant ex vivo.

This clonotype was seen a handful of times. Antigen specificity is unknown. This receptor was obtained from a human donor in good health (CMV status not recorded). Some clones in this sample may be carry-over from other donors' samples. This chain uses TRBV7-8 with TRBJ2-5, with 8 nucleotides matching TRBD1. The sample in question was cultured CD8+ T cells from PBMCs, obtained from culture after CMV antigen stimulation. The CDR3 is CASSTQGAKETQYF. The CDR3 coding sequence is TGTGCCAGCAGCACCCAGGGGGCCAAAGAGACCCAGTACTTC.